The clone carrying this T cell receptor (beta chain) appeared a few times. Its antigen remains unknown. Trimming removed 3 bases from V and 2 bases from J, with 11 bases in between. The CDR3 loop spans 15 amino acids. The data are from a study of T-cell reconstitution after alpha-beta-depleted transplantation in children. Findings and limits, study-wide: The study traced high day-60 TCRbeta diversity in some patients to surviving recipient T cells and thymic progenitors. A year had passed since transplant, and T-cell counts and diversity by then came mostly from newly produced T cells.

TCRbeta library preparation incorporated unique molecular identifiers. TCRdb processed the PCR reads anew with MiXCR; each CDR3 protein has one entry. The sample lists about 78,000 distinct CDR3 sequences, roughly 14% seen once, with about 30% in the top ten. V gene TRBV12-3 or TRBV12-4 combines with J gene TRBJ1-5; D ambiguous. The receptor was isolated from a male patient between 2 and 10 years old who had a stem cell transplant for acute lymphoblastic leukemia, so the T cells may come from the graft donor. Sequenced material: PBMCs, mostly from graft donor cells, taken 180 days after TCRalphabeta/CD19-depleted stem cell transplant. The CDR3 is CASSFSGKGNQPQHF. DNA for the CDR3: TGTGCCAGCAGTTTTTCGGGGAAGGGCAATCAGCCCCAGCATTTT.